Below are 24 T cell receptor beta chains sequenced from a single sample in a study of blood T cells in healthy people across ages. The second PCR ran 7 to 11 cycles with a sample-barcoded 5' primer and J-beta primers. TCRdb fed the 5' RACE reads into MiXCR, producing one record per CDR3 protein. The data show hundreds of thousands of distinct CDR3 sequences, with less than 25% seen just once and under 9% held by the top ten. These data are also associated with another study on T cells of mothers and their children.

The sequencing sample was made of blood. These receptors all come from a boy under 18 in good health.

This clonotype was counted between two and nine times. The chain employs TRBV20-1 and TRBJ2-3; D not resolved. The CDR3 has 15 residues. The germline gives CDR1 DFQATT, CDR2 SNEGSKA (reference sequence). The ends were cut back, 5 bases at V and 5 bases at J, with 20 bases in the middle. In nucleotides, the CDR3 is TGCAGTGCTTTAAGCCCTCCCGGGCTACTAGATACGCAGTATTTT. Translation gives CSALSPPGLLDTQYF.

This clonotype was found a few times. The chain links TRBV20-1 to TRBJ2-7; the D is unclear. The CDR3 consists of 14 residues. Per the germline V gene, CDR1 is DFQATT and CDR2 is SNEGSKA (reference sequence). V gave up 3 bases and J gave up 2 bases, with 14 bases separating them. CDR3 in DNA: TGCAGTGCTAGCGGGCTGGGCCTGGCCTACGAGCAGTACTTC. It codes for CSASGLGLAYEQYF.

This clonotype was recorded a few times. V usage is TRBV10-3 and J usage is TRBJ2-7; D call uncertain. Trimming left V 3 bases short and J 0 bases short, with 9 bases between. CDR1 is ENHRY and CDR2 is SYGVKD in the germline V gene. The CDR3 runs to 14 residues. CDR3 bases: TGTGCCATCAGTGATCTGGCGAGCTCCTACGAGCAGTACTTC. Translating it yields CAISDLASSYEQYF.

The CDR3 spells CASSSRDRGPYEQYF. As DNA, the CDR3 is TGTGCCAGCAGTTCTAGGGACAGGGGGCCCTACGAGCAGTACTTC. V usage is TRBV6-2 or TRBV6-3 and J usage is TRBJ2-5; 12 nucleotides match TRBD1. TRBJ2-7 matches the DNA end more closely, so the J call is doubtful. The length of the CDR3 is 15 residues. CDR1 and CDR2 (germline): MNHEY, SVGEGT.

With regard to this clonotype: Germline is not matched at one junction end, which may reflect a read error. The J gene is TRBJ2-3, the V gene TRBV9; 8 bases are a match to TRBD2. This CDR3 spans 16 amino acids. CDR1 SGDLS and CDR2 YYNGEE come from the germline V gene. CDR3 nucleotides: TGTGCCAGCAGCGCCCTAGCGGGTGCTAGCACGGATACGCAGTATTTT. Its translation: CASSALAGASTDTQYF.

The V call is TRBV7-8, the J call TRBJ2-3; possibly TRBD1 or TRBD2 for D (5 bases each). The CDR3 consists of 15 residues. V shed 8 bases and J shed 2 bases, with 17 bases lying between them. Per the germline V gene, CDR1 is SGHVS and CDR2 is FQNEAQ. The CDR3 sequence: CASSSGRVITDTQYF. The CDR3 DNA sequence: TGTGCCAGCTCCTCAGGGCGGGTAATCACAGATACGCAGTATTTT.

This chain joins TRBV11-2 and TRBJ2-1; D perhaps matches TRBD2 (5 bases). V was clipped by 0 bases and J by 0 bases, with 9 bases between them. CDR1 and CDR2 (germline): SGHAT, FQNNGV. The CDR3 contains 16 residues. The CDR3 nucleotides read TGTGCCAGCAGCTTAGAGCTAGCCACCTCCTACAATGAGCAGTTCTTC. It translates to CASSLELATSYNEQFF.

This clonotype was counted between two and nine times. The genes are TRBV5-1 and TRBJ2-3; D is uncertain. V was clipped by 4 bases and J by 2 bases, with 11 bases between them. CDR1 and CDR2 (germline): SGHRS, YFSETQ. The CDR3 loop spans 14 amino acids. The CDR3 region has the DNA TGCGCCAGCAGCCCCGGTGACCACACAGATACGCAGTATTTT. This encodes CASSPGDHTDTQYF.

The chain links TRBV18 to TRBJ1-5; D call uncertain. CDR1 and CDR2 (germline): KGHSH, LQKENI. V shed 3 bases and J shed 1 base, with 7 bases lying between them. This CDR3 has 14 amino acids. CDR3 amino acids: CASSPGRSNQPQHF. DNA for the CDR3: TGTGCCAGCTCACCTGGCCGGAGCAATCAGCCCCAGCATTTT.

This clonotype was seen a few times. The V and J genes are TRBV5-6 and TRBJ1-1; D perhaps matches TRBD1 (6 bases). Germline V lookup: CDR1 SGHDT, CDR2 YYEEEE. CDR3 length equals 13 residues. Trimming stripped 10 bases from V and 1 base from J, with 14 bases between. The CDR3 loop reads CACRRTENTEAFF. As DNA, the CDR3 is TGTGCCTGTCGGCGGACAGAGAACACTGAAGCTTTCTTT. Looking up the rest from reference TRBV5-6 and TRBJ1-1 gives the full variable domain: DAGVTQSPTHLIKTRGQQVTLRCSPKSGHDTVSWYQQALGQGPQFIFQYYEEEERQRGNFPDRFSGHQFPNYSSELNVNALLLGDSALYLCACRRTENTEAFFGQGTRLTVV.

The chain recombines TRBV20-1 with TRBJ2-2; weak D call: TRBD1 (6 bases). The CDR3 contains 15 residues. Germline V lookup: CDR1 DFQATT, CDR2 SNEGSKA (reference sequence). V was clipped by 6 bases and J by 0 bases, with 14 bases between them. CDR3 in amino acids: CSAPDSHSNTGELFF. The CDR3, as DNA: TGCAGTGCCCCGGACAGCCACTCGAACACCGGGGAGCTGTTTTTT.

This chain connects TRBV5-1 to TRBJ2-2; 7 bases are a match to TRBD1. The germline CDR1 and CDR2 sequences are SGHRS and YFSETQ. V lost 4 bases, J lost 6 bases, and 6 bases stayed unmatched. The length of the CDR3 is 14 residues. The CDR3 nucleotides are TGCGCCAGCAGCGTGACAGGGTTGGCCGGGGAGCTGTTTTTT. This gives the protein CASSVTGLAGELFF.

The chain is built from TRBV6-1 and TRBJ1-5; 7 positions match TRBD1. CDR3 length equals 16 residues. The V gene end was trimmed by 5 bases and the J gene end by 6 bases; junction bases not matched to a gene: 13. Germline lookup yields CDR1 MNHNS and CDR2 SASEGT. The CDR3 coding sequence is TGTGCCAGCAGTCCCAAGGGGGCAGGGTTCGTTCAGCCCCAGCATTTT. Protein product: CASSPKGAGFVQPQHF.

This clonotype was seen a few times. The gene calls are TRBV10-2 and TRBJ2-3; 14 bases match TRBD2. V lost 5 bases to trimming and J lost 6 bases; unmatched junction nucleotides: 4. The length of the CDR3 is 15 residues. Germline V CDR1 and CDR2: WSHSY, SAAADI. CDR3: CASSKTSGGADTQYF. The CDR3 nucleotides read TGCGCCAGCAGTAAGACTAGCGGGGGGGCGGATACGCAGTATTTT.

The V gene is TRBV12-3 or TRBV12-4, the J gene TRBJ2-5; 9 positions agree with TRBD2. The DNA end is more similar to TRBJ2-1, so the J call may be wrong. This CDR3 spans 14 amino acids. DNA of the CDR3: TGTGCCAGCAACCTAGCGGGAATCGCTAATGAGCAGTTCTTC. Protein: CASNLAGIANEQFF.

The V and J genes are TRBV27 and TRBJ2-5, with a tentative D call TRBD2 (5 bases). Deletions cut 7 bases from V and 2 bases from J, with 14 bases between. The CDR3 spans 14 residues. The germline CDR1 and CDR2 sequences are MNHEY and SMNVEV (reference sequence). The CDR3 bases are TGTGCCAGCACGACAAGGCGGGTACAAGAGACCCAGTACTTC. Translated: CASTTRRVQETQYF.

This chain connects TRBV12-3 or TRBV12-4 to TRBJ1-2; D gene ambiguous. Trimming left V 2 bases short and J 0 bases short, with 16 bases between. This CDR3 has 17 residues. The CDR3 coding sequence is TGTGCCAGCAGTTTATACGCGACAAGGGAAACTAACTATGGCTACACCTTC. Encoded protein: CASSLYATRETNYGYTF.

This clonotype showed up just a few times. V gene TRBV15 combines with J gene TRBJ2-1; TRBD2 matches at 8 bases. Losses at the gene ends were 3 bases for V and 9 bases for J; bases not matched to a gene: 10. The V gene's germline CDR1 is LNHNV and CDR2 YYDKDF (reference sequence). The CDR3 has 15 amino acids. This chain's CDR3 is CATSSPSGSGSEQFF. The CDR3 nucleotides read TGTGCCACCAGCAGTCCTAGCGGGTCGGGCAGTGAGCAGTTCTTC.

The chain employs TRBV9 and TRBJ2-3; perhaps TRBD2 as D (5 bases). The CDR3 has 16 amino acids. Germline V lookup: CDR1 SGDLS, CDR2 YYNGEE. V lost 4 bases and J lost 1, with 16 bases in between. In DNA, the CDR3 is TGTGCCAGCAGCAAGAGGCGGGCTACCGGCACAGATACGCAGTATTTT. Protein: CASSKRRATGTDTQYF.

CDR3 bases: TGCAGTGCTTCCCCCCCTAGCGGGGAGGAGACCCAGTACTTC. It codes for CSASPPSGEETQYF. V usage is TRBV20-1 and J usage is TRBJ2-5; 9 bases are shared with TRBD2. The CDR3 length is 14 residues. Germline-derived CDR1 and CDR2 are DFQATT and SNEGSKA (reference sequence). The V gene end was trimmed by 5 bases and the J gene end by 5 bases; junction bases not matched to a gene: 9.

This clonotype was seen more than once but under ten times. The chain couples TRBV5-1 to TRBJ2-4; TRBD1 aligns across 7 bases. CDR1 is SGHRS, CDR2 YFSETQ, per germline. The CDR3 runs to 14 residues. The junction had 13 bases not matched to a gene; V was cut back by 4 bases and J by 12 bases. The CDR3 bases are TGCGCCAGCAGCCCCGGGACAGCGAGGGACACTCAGTACTTC. It translates to CASSPGTARDTQYF.

This clonotype appeared a few times. The chain carries TRBV24-1 and TRBJ2-3, with D hard to call. Trimming removed 2 bases from V and 9 bases from J, with 8 bases in between. From germline, CDR1 is KGHDR and CDR2 SFDVKD. This CDR3 spans 12 amino acids. In nucleotides, the CDR3 is TGTGCCACCAGTGATTCACCCGCAACGCAGTATTTT. Its translation: CATSDSPATQYF.

V gene TRBV20-1 combines with J gene TRBJ2-1, with D perhaps being TRBD1 or TRBD2 (5 bases each). The CDR3 has 11 amino acids. The V and J ends lost 5 bases and 10 bases respectively, with 12 bases between them. In germline, CDR1 is DFQATT, CDR2 SNEGSKA (reference sequence). CDR3 bases: TGCAGTGCTTTGGGGGTGCGGGAGCAGTTCTTC. Protein sequence: CSALGVREQFF.

V gene TRBV28 combines with J gene TRBJ2-7; D may match TRBD1 or TRBD2 (5 bases each). This CDR3 has 14 residues. Germline loops: CDR1 MDHEN, CDR2 SYDVKM. V was trimmed by 10 bases and J by 2 bases, leaving 18 bases between them. CDR3 sequence (DNA): TGTGCCATCACACCGGGGCAGGGACCCTACGAGCAGTACTTC. Translated: CAITPGQGPYEQYF.